Described below is a single T cell receptor beta chain sequence and its context. These data come from a study of T cell changes during pregnancy in multiple sclerosis. Trimming removed 5 bases from V and 4 bases from J, with 17 bases in between. The CDR3 has 15 residues. Germline CDR1 and CDR2: MNHEY and SVGAGI. Assay: immunoSEQ multiplex PCR; the TCRdb copy retains only in-frame clones and omits some. The sample contains about 40,000 clones, approximately 91% of which appear only once. The chain employs TRBV6-5 and TRBJ1-1; D might be TRBD1 (5 bases). This clonotype was sampled from a female donor with multiple sclerosis, enrolled in a pregnancy study. The sample taken for sequencing was PBMCs (not recorded whether the cells were cultured). CDR3 protein: CASSPRGGGSTEAFF. DNA of the CDR3: TGTGCCAGCAGTCCCCGTGGGGGGGGGTCCACTGAAGCTTTCTTT.